This is a list of T cell receptor beta chains from one sample in a study of T cell repertoires in cytomegalovirus infection. TCRdb analysed the reads with MiXCR anew, one entry per CDR3 protein. The table shows a few hundred thousand distinct CDR3 sequences, with about 40% occurring only once. What these receptors recognize is not known. This specimen was cultured PBMCs, taken from culture after CMV antigen stimulation. The receptors shown here come from a human donor in good health (CMV status not recorded). Some clones in this sample may be carry-over from other donors' samples. Both conserved end residues are part of each CDR3. Each record gives: D gene, J gene, clone size, V gene, CDR3 protein, CDR3 DNA. A D gene is named only where the DNA matches it firmly. Size is omitted from some rows. Given values are once, few, many or a class for expanded clones.

d_call: TRBD2
j_call: TRBJ2-7
clone_size: once
v_call: TRBV20-1
cdr3_aa: CSARPSGAPYEQYF
cdr3_nt: TGCAGTGCTAGACCTAGCGGGGCCCCCTACGAGCAGTACTTC

d_call: TRBD2
j_call: TRBJ2-1
clone_size: NA
v_call: TRBV6-1
cdr3_aa: CASRGIGTSGSSGSYNEQFF
cdr3_nt: TGTGCCAGCAGGGGAATTGGGACTAGCGGGAGCTCGGGTTCCTACAATGAGCAGTTCTTC

d_call: TRBD2
j_call: TRBJ2-1
clone_size: NA
v_call: TRBV12-3/TRBV12-4
cdr3_aa: CASSLTSGGAAEQFF
cdr3_nt: TGTGCCAGCAGTCTCACTAGCGGGGGGGCCGCTGAGCAGTTCTTC

d_call: NA
j_call: TRBJ1-2
clone_size: NA
v_call: TRBV7-6
cdr3_aa: CASSFTAGGYTF
cdr3_nt: TGTGCCAGCAGCTTCACGGCGGGTGGCTACACCTTC

d_call: NA
j_call: TRBJ1-6
clone_size: few
v_call: TRBV7-9
cdr3_aa: CASSFLTADSPLHF
cdr3_nt: TGTGCCAGCAGCTTTCTGACCGCGGATTCACCCCTCCACTTT

d_call: NA
j_call: TRBJ2-1
clone_size: NA
v_call: TRBV7-8
cdr3_aa: CASSWPLSVRLYNEQFF
cdr3_nt: TGTGCCAGCAGCTGGCCCCTAAGCGTTAGACTTTACAATGAGCAGTTCTTC

d_call: TRBD1
j_call: TRBJ2-3
clone_size: few
v_call: TRBV7-9
cdr3_aa: CASSIRDSSTDTQYF
cdr3_nt: TGTGCCAGCAGCATCCGGGACAGCAGCACAGATACGCAGTATTTT

d_call: NA
j_call: TRBJ1-5
clone_size: NA
v_call: TRBV28
cdr3_aa: CASSLPTDIQPQHF
cdr3_nt: TGTGCCAGCAGTTTACCGACAGACATCCAGCCCCAGCATTTT

d_call: TRBD2
j_call: TRBJ2-5
clone_size: NA
v_call: TRBV7-9
cdr3_aa: CASSLGSLAGGLHQETQYF
cdr3_nt: TGTGCCAGCAGCCTCGGATCGCTAGCGGGAGGCCTACACCAAGAGACCCAGTACTTC

d_call: NA
j_call: TRBJ1-2
clone_size: NA
v_call: TRBV28
cdr3_aa: CASRPVGGANYGYTF
cdr3_nt: TGTGCCAGCAGGCCAGTTGGGGGAGCTAACTATGGCTACACCTTC

d_call: TRBD2
j_call: TRBJ2-5
clone_size: NA
v_call: TRBV12-3/TRBV12-4
cdr3_aa: CASSWGEGETQYF
cdr3_nt: TGTGCCAGCAGTTGGGGGGAGGGGGAGACCCAGTACTTC